The 29 T cell receptor beta chains given below trace back to one sample, sequenced in a study of blood T cell repertoires in COVID-19. Method: immunoSEQ multiplex PCR; TCRdb's copy keeps in-frame clones and lacks some. The sample carries fewer than 75,000 clones, around nine tenths recorded once. Material for sequencing was peripheral blood. The source is an older man with acute or convalescent COVID-19.

The rearrangement joins TRBV5-4 to TRBJ1-1, with D perhaps TRBD1 (6 bases). Germline V gene sequence: CDR1 SGHNT, CDR2 YYREEE (reference sequence). The CDR3 covers 17 residues. V lost 2 bases and J lost 4, with 21 bases in between. The CDR3 spells CASSFNRPGRGPTEAFF. CDR3 DNA: TGTGCCAGCAGCTTTAACCGGCCGGGCAGGGGCCCCACTGAAGCTTTCTTT.

V and J are TRBV2 and TRBJ2-7, with D tentatively TRBD2 (6 bases). The CDR3 has 16 residues. Per the germline V gene, CDR1 is SNHLY and CDR2 is FYNNEI. Trimming removed 4 bases from V and 7 bases from J, with 23 bases in between. CDR3 in amino acids: CASSGGTGGANEEQYF. In DNA form, the CDR3 reads TGTGCCAGCAGTGGGGGGACCGGCGGGGCAAACGAAGAGCAGTACTTC.

V is TRBV7-8 and J is TRBJ2-3; D possibly corresponds to TRBD2 (6 bases). The CDR3 contains 17 residues. Trimming cost V 6 bases and J 0 bases, with 19 bases left between them. Germline CDR1 is SGHVS and CDR2 is FQNEAQ. The CDR3 DNA is TGTGCCAGCAGACGCCGCGGGTCGGGGGAGAGCACAGATACGCAGTATTTT. Protein: CASRRRGSGESTDTQYF.

The CDR3 reads CAGKYRGRVTDTQYF. DNA of the CDR3: TGTGCCGGGAAATACAGGGGTAGAGTCACAGATACGCAGTATTTT. V and J are TRBV6-4 and TRBJ2-3, with TRBD1 matching 7 bases. Germline loops: CDR1 MRHNA, CDR2 SNTAGT. The CDR3 covers 15 residues. The V segment lost 11 bases and the J segment 2 bases; nucleotides outside the gene matches: 13.

CDR3 bases: TGCGCCAGCAGCTCTGGACAGTCCTACGAGCAGTACTTC. Translated, it gives CASSSGQSYEQYF. The chain uses TRBV5-1 and TRBJ2-7; maybe TRBD1 (6 bases). The CDR3 has 13 residues. Germline V gene data show CDR1 as SGHRS and CDR2 as YFSETQ. V lost 3 bases and J lost 1, with 8 bases in between.

The chain is built from TRBV6-2 or TRBV6-3 and TRBJ2-1, with 12 bases that match TRBD2. Germline CDR1 and CDR2: MNHEY and SVGEGT. Trimming took 5 bases from V and 6 from J; bases not matched to a gene: 5. The CDR3 extends over 15 amino acids. Written as DNA, the CDR3 is TGTGCCAGCAGTCTAGCGGGGGGGCCAAGCAATGAGCAGTTCTTC. This gives the protein CASSLAGGPSNEQFF.

CDR3 in DNA: TGTGCCAGCAGAAGGACAGGGGGCAGGTCACCCCTCCACTTT. Residues: CASRRTGGRSPLHF. V usage is TRBV2 and J usage is TRBJ1-6; 11 nucleotides agree with TRBD1. Trimming took 6 bases from V and 10 from J; bases not matched to a gene: 5. Germline V lookup: CDR1 SNHLY, CDR2 FYNNEI. CDR3 length equals 14 residues.

This clone came up a few times. The chain combines TRBV5-1 with TRBJ2-7, with 12 bases identical to TRBD2. Trimming removed 2 bases from V and 7 bases from J; junction bases left unmatched: 10. The germline CDR1 and CDR2 sequences are SGHRS and YFSETQ. The CDR3 is 16 residues long. In nucleotides, the CDR3 is TGCGCCAGCAGCTTTAGCTCAGGACTAGCGGGGTCTGAGCAGTACTTC. It encodes CASSFSSGLAGSEQYF. Full variable domain (rest looked up from reference TRBV5-1 and TRBJ2-7): KAGVTQTPRYLIKTRGQQVTLSCSPISGHRSVSWYQQTPGQGLQFLFEYFSETQRNKGNFPGRFSGRQFSNSRSEMNVSTLELGDSALYLCASSFSSGLAGSEQYFGPGTRLTVT.

Here the CDR3 reads CASRPDRGSGNTIYF. The CDR3 nucleotides read TGTGCCAGCAGACCGGACAGGGGCTCTGGAAACACCATATATTTT. This chain joins TRBV11-1 and TRBJ1-3; 9 bases map to TRBD1. The CDR3 is 15 residues long. Germline V gene data show CDR1 as SGHAT and CDR2 as FQDESV (reference sequence). Trimming removed 6 bases from V and 0 bases from J; junction bases left unmatched: 3.

The V and J genes are TRBV7-2 and TRBJ1-2; the match to TRBD1 covers 7 bases. Germline trimming cut 10 bases from V and 2 bases from J; bases unmatched to any gene: 4. The CDR3 has 12 residues. The V gene's germline CDR1 is SGHTA and CDR2 FQGNSA. Written as DNA, the CDR3 is TGTGCCACCCAACAGGGGAACTATGGCTACACCTTC. Its translation is CATQQGNYGYTF.

This chain uses TRBV6-5 with TRBJ1-1; 7 positions match TRBD1. The J segment lost 4 bases and the V segment lost 0 bases, leaving 5 bases of the junction unmatched. The CDR3 spans 15 residues. CDR1 and CDR2 (germline): MNHEY, SVGAGI. CDR3 loop: CASSYSRQGGTEAFF. The CDR3 region has the DNA TGTGCCAGCAGTTACTCACGACAGGGCGGCACTGAAGCTTTCTTT.

The chain employs TRBV15 and TRBJ2-2, with 9 bases identical to TRBD2. Germline lookup yields CDR1 LNHNV and CDR2 YYDKDF (reference sequence). The length of the CDR3 is 18 residues. After removal of 0 bases from V and 7 bases from J, the junction contained 12 bases not matched to a gene. The CDR3 DNA follows: TGTGCCACCAGCAGAGATCGGAGCGGGGGGCCCTCCGGCGGGGAGCTGTTTTTT. As protein: CATSRDRSGGPSGGELFF. Full variable domain (rest looked up from reference TRBV15 and TRBJ2-2): DAMVIQNPRYQVTQFGKPVTLSCSQTLNHNVMYWYQQKSSQAPKLLFHYYDKDFNNEADTPDNFQSRRPNTSFCFLDIRSPGLGDTAMYLCATSRDRSGGPSGGELFFGEGSRLTVL.

V gene TRBV6-4 combines with J gene TRBJ2-3, with 9 bases matching TRBD2. Looked up from germline, CDR1 is MRHNA and CDR2 is SNTAGT. Trimming took 5 bases from V and 1 from J; bases not matched to a gene: 7. There are 16 residues in the CDR3. The CDR3: CASSMVSGGRTDTQYF. The CDR3 region has the DNA TGTGCCAGCAGTATGGTTAGCGGGGGCCGCACAGATACGCAGTATTTT.

V usage is TRBV7-9 and J usage is TRBJ2-7; 9 bases fit TRBD1. The germline CDR1 and CDR2 sequences are SEHNR and FQNEAQ (reference sequence). V shed 4 bases and J 1 base; nucleotides not matched to a gene: 2. The CDR3 is 14 residues long. The CDR3 here is CASSSGTGSYEQYF. CDR3 in DNA: TGTGCCAGCAGCTCCGGGACAGGGTCCTACGAGCAGTACTTC. Based on the CDR3 plus reference TRBV7-9 and TRBJ2-7, the full variable domain is DTGVSQNPRHKITKRGQNVTFRCDPISEHNRLYWYRQTLGQGPEFLTYFQNEAQLEKSRLLSDRFSAERPKGSFSTLEIQRTEQGDSAMYLCASSSGTGSYEQYFGPGTRLTVT.

V gene TRBV6-5 combines with J gene TRBJ1-6; tentative D call: TRBD1 (5 bases). V was pared by 2 bases and J by 8 bases, with 13 bases between. There are 15 residues in the CDR3. Germline V gene lookup returns CDR1 MNHEY and CDR2 SVGAGI. CDR3 coding DNA: TGTGCCAGCAGTTACCAGGGCAGGGTGTATTCACCCCTCCACTTT. It yields the protein CASSYQGRVYSPLHF.

The table lists this clone with a count of one. The chain has TRBV18 and TRBJ1-4; D ambiguous. The CDR3 is made up of 14 amino acids. Looked up from germline, CDR1 is KGHSH and CDR2 is LQKENI. The V gene lost 1 base and the J gene lost 5 bases, with 8 bases spanning the gap. As DNA, the CDR3 is TGTGCCAGCTCACCACGGCTCACCAATGAAAAACTGTTTTTT. Its protein is CASSPRLTNEKLFF.

Note on this clone: Other DNA sequences within the sample encode an identical CDR3. V usage is TRBV3-1 (or the pseudogene TRBV3-2) and J usage is TRBJ1-1; TRBD1 might be the D (6 bases). CDR1 and CDR2 (germline): LGHDT, YNNKEL (reference sequence). Trimming took off 6 bases at V and 7 bases at J, with 9 bases between the two ends. This CDR3 is built from 11 residues. The CDR3 DNA follows: TGTGCCAGCAGAGGGGGGGGTGAAGCTTTCTTT. It encodes CASRGGGEAFF.

J is TRBJ1-1 and V is TRBV27, with 10 positions matching TRBD1. V lost 5 bases, J lost 4 bases, and 10 bases stayed unmatched. This CDR3 is built from 16 residues. The V gene's germline CDR1 is MNHEY and CDR2 SMNVEV (reference sequence). The CDR3 DNA follows: TGTGCCAGCAGTCCTTTAAGGACAGGGGGTGTCACTGAAGCTTTCTTT. It specifies CASSPLRTGGVTEAFF.

V usage is TRBV3-1 (or the pseudogene TRBV3-2) and J usage is TRBJ2-3, with TRBD2 matching over 8 bases. Germline V gene lookup returns CDR1 LGHDT and CDR2 YNNKEL (reference sequence). Trimming at V came to 5 bases and at J to 6 bases, leaving 10 bases not matched to a gene. The CDR3 runs to 15 residues. In nucleotides, the CDR3 is TGTGCCAGCAGCAACCGGGGGGGCGCTGGGGATACGCAGTATTTT. Its protein is CASSNRGGAGDTQYF.

This sequence joins TRBV7-9 and TRBJ1-4, with 10 bases that match TRBD1. J gave up 6 bases and V 1 base, and 2 bases lay outside the gene matches. CDR1 and CDR2 from the germline V gene are SEHNR and FQNEAQ (reference sequence). The CDR3 consists of 15 residues. The CDR3 loop reads CASSLGTGGDEKLFF. In DNA, the CDR3 is TGTGCCAGCAGCTTAGGGACAGGGGGGGATGAAAAACTGTTTTTT.

The chain recombines TRBV9 with TRBJ2-5; D might be TRBD1 (5 bases). The CDR3 is 12 amino acids. With 3 bases removed from V and 5 bases from J, the gap between germline ends came to 8 bases. From germline, CDR1 is SGDLS and CDR2 YYNGEE. The CDR3 DNA sequence: TGTGCCAGCAGCGGGACAAGGGAGACCCAGTACTTC. Its protein is CASSGTRETQYF.

The chain carries TRBV18 and TRBJ2-7; TRBD1 aligns across 7 bases. CDR1 and CDR2 (germline): KGHSH, LQKENI. V dropped 5 bases and J dropped 4; count of bases not matched to a gene: 5. The CDR3 sequence is 13 residues long. CDR3 in amino acids: CASSVQGVYEQYF. CDR3 DNA sequence: TGTGCCAGCTCAGTTCAGGGGGTATACGAGCAGTACTTC.

V usage is TRBV5-1 and J usage is TRBJ1-4; possibly TRBD1 for D (5 bases). CDR3 length: 14 residues. Per the germline V gene, CDR1 is SGHRS and CDR2 is YFSETQ. Trimming cost V 4 bases and J 4 bases, with 11 bases left between them. The CDR3 protein is CASSPDSYNEKLFF. The CDR3 coding sequence is TGCGCCAGCAGCCCTGACAGCTATAATGAAAAACTGTTTTTT.

J is TRBJ1-1 and V is TRBV7-2; TRBD1 is a possible D gene (6 bases). CDR1 is SGHTA and CDR2 is FQGNSA in the germline V gene. Trimming cost V 2 bases and J 5 bases, with 12 bases left between them. This CDR3 comprises 14 residues. The CDR3: CASSLSADRTEAFF. The CDR3, as DNA: TGTGCCAGCAGCTTATCGGCCGACAGGACTGAAGCTTTCTTT.

The CDR3 loop reads CASSLSRGGSETQYF. CDR3 DNA sequence: TGTGCCAGCAGTTTAAGCAGGGGTGGGAGCGAGACCCAGTACTTC. The J gene is TRBJ2-5, the V gene TRBV27; possible D gene TRBD1, 6 bases. V shed 2 bases and J shed 5 bases, with 15 bases lying between them. Germline V gene sequence: CDR1 MNHEY, CDR2 SMNVEV (reference sequence). The CDR3 contains 15 residues.

The chain carries TRBV28 and TRBJ1-6, with unresolved D. The V and J ends lost 1 base and 4 bases respectively, with 17 bases between them. The CDR3 covers 18 residues. Germline lookup yields CDR1 MDHEN and CDR2 SYDVKM. The CDR3 sequence is CASSLSLWAGRYNSPLHF. The DNA for the CDR3 is TGTGCCAGCAGTTTATCACTTTGGGCTGGCAGATATAATTCACCCCTCCACTTT.

The chain couples TRBV7-2 to TRBJ2-5, with D maybe TRBD2 (6 bases). Deletions cut 4 bases from V and 1 base from J, with 10 bases between. This CDR3 spans 14 amino acids. Germline CDR1 and CDR2: SGHTA and FQGNSA. Here the CDR3 reads CASSSVAAQETQYF. The CDR3, as DNA: TGTGCCAGCAGCTCCGTAGCGGCCCAAGAGACCCAGTACTTC.

The chain joins TRBV7-2 to TRBJ2-3, with 7 bases identical to TRBD2. The V gene's germline CDR1 is SGHTA and CDR2 FQGNSA. The CDR3 length is 14 residues. After removal of 2 bases from V and 2 bases from J, the junction contained 1 base not matched to a gene. As DNA, the CDR3 is TGTGCCAGCAGCTTAAGCGGGACCACAGATACGCAGTATTTT. Its translation: CASSLSGTTDTQYF. Complete variable domain (other parts from reference TRBV7-2 and TRBJ2-3): GAGVSQSPSNKVTEKGKDVELRCDPISGHTALYWYRQSLGQGLEFLIYFQGNSAPDKSGLPSDRFSAERTGGSVSTLTIQRTQQEDSAVYLCASSLSGTTDTQYFGPGTRLTVL.

This clone was seen only once. V gene TRBV5-8 combines with J gene TRBJ1-5, with D uncertain. The germline gives CDR1 SGHTS, CDR2 YDEGEE. V was cut by 1 base and J by 0 bases, with 8 bases left in between. The length of the CDR3 is 15 residues. The CDR3 here is CASSLYGSSNQPQHF. The CDR3, as DNA: TGTGCCAGCAGCTTGTATGGGAGTAGCAATCAGCCCCAGCATTTT.